These T cell receptor beta chains were read from a single sample in a study of identical twins. Each CDR3 protein is one row after TCRdb ran MiXCR on the 5' RACE reads. Of more than 350,000 distinct CDR3 sequences listed, roughly 10% are singletons. Sequencing was done on a sample of naive T cells sorted from blood. The receptors were sampled from a woman between 50 and 59 years old in good health. Both conserved end residues are part of each CDR3. A D gene is named only where the DNA matches it firmly. The size of a clone is reported for some rows only, either as once, few or many, or as a class for expanded clones.

D gene	J gene	clone size	V gene	CDR3 DNA	CDR3 protein
.	TRBJ2-2	few	TRBV4-1	TGCGCCAGCAGCCAAGAACCCACGCCAAACACCGGGGAGCTGTTTTTT	CASSQEPTPNTGELFF
TRBD2	TRBJ2-3	few	TRBV7-2	TGTGCCAGCAGCCCTTGGACTAGCGGGAGGGATACGCAGTATTTT	CASSPWTSGRDTQYF
.	TRBJ2-5	.	TRBV3-1	TGTGCCAGCAGCCAAGAGCTGACCCAGTACTTC	CASSQELTQYF
TRBD2	TRBJ2-1	few	TRBV6-5	TGTGCCAGCAGACCCGGACTAGGAGTGAATGAGCAGTTCTTC	CASRPGLGVNEQFF
TRBD1	TRBJ2-1	.	TRBV7-2	TGTGCCAGCAGCATCGTCACAGGGGACTCCTACAATGAGCAGTTCTTC	CASSIVTGDSYNEQFF
.	TRBJ2-2	few	TRBV14	TGTGCCAGCAGCCAAGATCTGGGGGGGGAGCTGTTTTTT	CASSQDLGGELFF
.	TRBJ2-1	few	TRBV7-2	TGTGCCAGCAGCTTAGAAGGGGGAGGGGCCTACAATGAGCAGTTCTTC	CASSLEGGGAYNEQFF
TRBD2	TRBJ2-3	few	TRBV12-3/TRBV12-4	TGTGCCAGCAGTCCCCGACTAGCGGGGACGACAGATACGCAGTATTTT	CASSPRLAGTTDTQYF
.	TRBJ2-3	few	TRBV20-1	TGCAGTGCTAGAGGACGGAGGGGGAGCACAGATACGCAGTATTTT	CSARGRRGSTDTQYF
.	TRBJ1-1	few	TRBV11-3	TGTGCCAGCAGCTTTACGGGTGCGACTGAAGCTTTCTTT	CASSFTGATEAFF
.	TRBJ1-5	few	TRBV5-1	TGCGCCAGCAGCTTGGCCGGGACTGATAATCAGCCCCAGCATTTT	CASSLAGTDNQPQHF
.	TRBJ2-3	few	TRBV9	TGTGCCAGCAGCCCTGGCCCAGGGGAGGATACGCAGTATTTT	CASSPGPGEDTQYF
.	TRBJ2-5	.	TRBV3-1	TGTGCCAGCAGCCAAGATTGGGGCGGGAAAGAGACCCAGTACTTC	CASSQDWGGKETQYF
.	TRBJ2-6	many	TRBV12-3/TRBV12-4	TGTGCCAGCACCCCATCTGGGGCCAACGTCCTGACTTTC	CASTPSGANVLTF
TRBD1	TRBJ2-5	many	TRBV5-1	TGCGCCAGCAGCCCGACAGGGGGGAAGGAGACCCAGTACTTC	CASSPTGGKETQYF
.	TRBJ2-1	.	TRBV20-1	TGCAGTGCAGACGTACAGGGAAAAATAGCGGGCGTTGGCAACAATGAGCAGTTCTTC	CSADVQGKIAGVGNNEQFF
.	TRBJ2-3	.	TRBV11-2	TGTGCCAGCAGCTTCGAAGCAGGTCTTTTATCTGATACGCAGTATTTT	CASSFEAGLLSDTQYF
.	TRBJ2-2	many	TRBV15	TGTGCCACCAGCAGAGGCCAGGGTACCGGGGAGCTGTTTTTT	CATSRGQGTGELFF
TRBD1	TRBJ2-3	many	TRBV18	TGTGCCAGCTCACGGGACAGGGCAAGCACAGATACGCAGTATTTT	CASSRDRASTDTQYF
TRBD1	TRBJ1-4	few	TRBV3-1	TGTGCCAGCAGCCACCAGAGTAGGGGGCAAACTAATGAAAAACTGTTTTTT	CASSHQSRGQTNEKLFF
.	TRBJ1-2	many	TRBV5-1	TGCGCCAGCAGCTTGGGACAGAACTATGGCTACACCTTC	CASSLGQNYGYTF
.	TRBJ2-7	few	TRBV7-9	TGTGCCAGCAGCTTACTCGCAGGGGTCGCTTCAAACGAGCAGTACTTC	CASSLLAGVASNEQYF
.	TRBJ2-2	.	TRBV10-1	TGCGCCAGCAGTGCCTTGAACCTAGGCGGGGAGCTGTTTTTT	CASSALNLGGELFF
.	TRBJ2-6	.	TRBV12-3/TRBV12-4	TGTGCCAGCAGCCATTCAGGGGGGAGGTCTGGGGCCAACGTCCTGACTTTC	CASSHSGGRSGANVLTF
.	TRBJ2-3	few	TRBV15	TGTGCCACCAGCAGAGATTGGGCGGGCGGGACAGATACGCAGTATTTT	CATSRDWAGGTDTQYF
.	TRBJ2-7	.	TRBV2	TGTGCCAGCAGTCTTGACAGGCACCCCTACGAGCAGTACTTC	CASSLDRHPYEQYF